A single sample is the source of the 22 T cell receptor beta chains below, sequenced in a study of shared clonotypes between healthy human individuals. TCRdb's table, derived via immunoSEQ multiplex PCR, lists solely in-frame clones and lacks some. This table has fewer than 600,000 clones, around 81% appearing once. Sequencing was carried out using PBMCs. The receptors originated from a woman between 40 and 55 years old in good health. Some clones in this sample may be carry-over from other donors' samples.

The chain couples TRBV29-1 to TRBJ2-1; 7 nucleotides match TRBD1. V lost 6 bases and J lost 3; bases outside the gene matches: 8. CDR3 length: 14 amino acids. Germline V CDR1 and CDR2: SQVTM, ANQGSEA. CDR3 in DNA: TGCAGCGTAGGCCGGGACAGCTACTACAATGAGCAGTTCTTC. Its translation is CSVGRDSYYNEQFF.

The count of this clone is one. Because the CDR3 is missing its conserved closing phenylalanine or tryptophan, this is likely a read error. The DNA is omitted, as the CDR3 cannot be located on it reliably, and the CDR3 follows TCRdb's listing. The chain carries TRBV20-1 and TRBJ1-1. Germline assignment: CDR1 DFQATT and CDR2 SNEGSKA (reference sequence). Termini included, the CDR3 measures 10 amino acids. The CDR3: CSAPRTTPPL.

V and J are TRBV14 and TRBJ1-1; TRBD1 matches at 11 bases. CDR3 length equals 14 residues. V lost 8 bases and J lost 7; bases outside the gene matches: 9. In germline, CDR1 is SGHDN, CDR2 FVKESK. The CDR3 loop is CASLKRGQGVEAFF. CDR3 coding DNA: TGTGCCAGCCTAAAGAGGGGACAGGGGGTTGAAGCTTTCTTT.

CDR3 residues: CASSKLTSGTYEQYF. In nucleotides, the CDR3 is TGTGCCAGCAGCAAACTCACTAGCGGTACCTACGAGCAGTACTTC. The chain links TRBV21-1 to TRBJ2-7; TRBD2 is the table's D call, not checked against the DNA. TRBV21-1 is a pseudogene locus. The CDR3 length is 15 residues.

The chain links TRBV5-8 to TRBJ2-5; D may be TRBD2 (6 bases). The CDR3 extends over 15 amino acids. V was pared by 2 bases and J by 5 bases, with 16 bases between. The V gene's germline CDR1 is SGHTS and CDR2 YDEGEE. The CDR3 sequence is CASSFRLDSGETQYF. DNA for the CDR3: TGTGCCAGCAGCTTTAGACTAGATTCCGGCGAGACCCAGTACTTC.

The CDR3 DNA sequence: TGTGCCAGCAGCCCCTTAGCGGGGGTGTCCGGGGAGCTGTTTTTT. It specifies CASSPLAGVSGELFF. V usage is TRBV7-3 and J usage is TRBJ2-2, with 9 positions matching TRBD2. Germline values: CDR1 SGHTA, CDR2 FQGTGA. J lost 6 bases, V lost 5 bases, and 7 bases had no gene match. The CDR3 covers 15 residues.

The V gene is TRBV19, the J gene TRBJ1-2; D is unclear. Germline CDR1 reads LNHDA; CDR2 reads SQIVND (reference sequence). The CDR3 spans 15 residues. Trimming removed 5 bases at V and 7 bases at J, with 20 bases between. The CDR3 loop is CASSVITASRGGYTF. CDR3 DNA: TGTGCCAGTAGTGTCATAACTGCTTCGAGAGGTGGCTACACCTTC.

The gene calls are TRBV6-6 and TRBJ2-1, with a tentative D call TRBD2 (5 bases). Germline CDR1 and CDR2: MNHNY and SVGAGI (reference sequence). V was clipped by 5 bases and J by 10 bases, with 12 bases between them. The CDR3 has 12 residues. This chain's CDR3 is CASSLVPGEQFF. CDR3 sequence (DNA): TGTGCCAGCAGTCTCGTCCCGGGGGAGCAGTTCTTC.

The genes are TRBV9 and TRBJ2-1; the match to TRBD2 covers 12 bases. This CDR3 is 14 amino acids long. Germline CDR1 and CDR2: SGDLS and YYNGEE. Trimming took 6 bases from V and 7 from J; bases not matched to a gene: 5. Here the CDR3 reads CASTRTSGTNEQFF. CDR3 in DNA: TGTGCCAGCACAAGGACTAGCGGGACTAATGAGCAGTTCTTC.

On this clone itself: Compared with germline, one end of the junction differs, possibly owing to a read error. The chain links TRBV7-6 to TRBJ2-7, with 7 bases matching TRBD1. CDR1 is SGHVS and CDR2 is FNYEAQ in the germline V gene. The CDR3 has 15 residues. For the CDR3, the DNA is TGTGCCAGCAGCGTAGCCGGGACAGCAGACTACGAGCAGTACTTC. This codes for CASSVAGTADYEQYF.

The gene calls are TRBV4-1 and TRBJ2-2; D might be TRBD2 (5 bases). Trimming shortened V by 3 bases and J by 6 bases, and 26 bases separated the two germline ends. Germline-derived CDR1 and CDR2 are MGHRA and YSYEKL. This CDR3 is built from 19 residues. DNA for the CDR3: TGCGCCAGCAGCCAGCGGGCTAACCACCAGAGTCAAAGTTCCGGGGAGCTGTTTTTT. Residues: CASSQRANHQSQSSGELFF.

The CDR3, as DNA: TGTGCCAGTAGCATGGGGTCAGGGACAGGGAACGAGCAGTACTTC. It codes for CASSMGSGTGNEQYF. This chain links TRBV19 with TRBJ2-7, with 9 bases matching TRBD1. The germline CDR1 and CDR2 sequences are LNHDA and SQIVND (reference sequence). Germline trimming cut 6 bases from V and 5 bases from J; bases unmatched to any gene: 11. The CDR3 length is 15 residues.

This chain links TRBV15 with TRBJ2-1, with 11 bases matching TRBD2. Germline V gives CDR1 LNHNV, CDR2 YYDKDF (reference sequence). The CDR3 length is 17 residues. V was clipped by 3 bases and J by 4 bases; unmatched bases: 8. The CDR3 loop reads CATSRGETSGIYNEQFF. The CDR3, as DNA: TGTGCCACCAGCAGGGGGGAGACTAGCGGGATATACAATGAGCAGTTCTTC.

This clone has more than one count but fewer than ten. This chain joins TRBV4-3 and TRBJ2-7; weak D call: TRBD2 (5 bases). With 1 base removed from V and 3 bases from J, the gap between germline ends came to 19 bases. Germline lookup yields CDR1 LGHNA and CDR2 YSLEER. The CDR3 length is 17 residues. The CDR3 sequence: CASSQGGGSGLSYEQYF. Here the CDR3 DNA reads TGCGCCAGCAGCCAAGGTGGAGGTTCTGGACTCAGCTACGAGCAGTACTTC.

This sequence joins TRBV7-6 and TRBJ2-7; D possibly corresponds to TRBD2 (6 bases). The CDR3 has 14 amino acids. V gave up 5 bases and J gave up 3 bases, with 14 bases separating them. The germline gives CDR1 SGHVS, CDR2 FNYEAQ. CDR3 region: CASSKTGLYYEQYF. CDR3 sequence (DNA): TGTGCCAGCAGCAAGACGGGACTTTACTACGAGCAGTACTTC.

The J gene is TRBJ2-1, the V gene TRBV18; tentative D call: TRBD1 (5 bases). The CDR3 is made up of 15 amino acids. Germline CDR1 is KGHSH and CDR2 is LQKENI. V lost 1 base and J 8 bases, leaving 15 bases between the germline ends. The CDR3 region has the DNA TGTGCCAGCTCACCACTGTCAGGGTTGGCCGATGAGCAGTTCTTC. Translating gives CASSPLSGLADEQFF.

V and J are TRBV9 and TRBJ2-3; D unclear. The CDR3 consists of 17 residues. Germline V gene sequence: CDR1 SGDLS, CDR2 YYNGEE. V was pared by 0 bases and J by 6 bases, with 20 bases between. The CDR3 region is CASSVATSESGSDTQYF. The CDR3 DNA reads TGTGCCAGCAGCGTAGCTACATCAGAATCGGGTAGCGATACGCAGTATTTT.

The V call is TRBV2, the J call TRBJ1-1; no reliable D call. The ends were cut back, 6 bases at V and 5 bases at J, with 13 bases in the middle. Germline assignment: CDR1 SNHLY and CDR2 FYNNEI. This CDR3 comprises 13 residues. CDR3 DNA: TGTGCCAGCAGAACCCTAATAGGGACTGAAGCTTTCTTT. Protein product: CASRTLIGTEAFF.

V and J are TRBV5-1 and TRBJ2-5; D is perhaps TRBD2 (5 bases). The end of the DNA is better explained by TRBJ2-7, so the J call may be wrong. The CDR3 is made up of 14 amino acids. Germline CDR1 SGHRS, CDR2 YFSETQ. In DNA, the CDR3 is TGCGCCAGCAGCACGGGATCGTTGGTCTACGAGCAGTACTTC. It specifies CASSTGSLVYEQYF.

The rearrangement joins TRBV7-8 to TRBJ1-3; D gene ambiguous. The CDR3 runs 13 residues. The germline gives CDR1 SGHVS, CDR2 FQNEAQ. The ends were cut back, 1 base at V and 5 bases at J, with 6 bases in the middle. CDR3 sequence (DNA): TGTGCCAGCAGCTTAGTCCCGCGAAACACCATATATTTT. Protein product: CASSLVPRNTIYF.

The chain couples TRBV15 to TRBJ1-1; D is unresolved. V dropped 4 bases and J dropped 0 bases, with 9 bases sitting between them. The CDR3 spans 14 residues. The germline CDR1 and CDR2 sequences are LNHNV and YYDKDF (reference sequence). The CDR3 spells CATSTSHMNTEAFF. The CDR3, as DNA: TGTGCCACCAGCACCAGTCACATGAACACTGAAGCTTTCTTT.

This chain connects TRBV27 to TRBJ2-3; 8 bases map to TRBD1. Germline trimming cut 10 bases from V and 1 base from J; bases unmatched to any gene: 7. This CDR3 is 14 amino acids long. Germline assignment: CDR1 MNHEY and CDR2 SMNVEV (reference sequence). CDR3 in amino acids: CATKQGGGTDTQYF. For the CDR3, the DNA is TGTGCCACCAAACAGGGGGGCGGCACAGATACGCAGTATTTT.